This section outlines one T cell receptor beta chain sequence together with its context. Its antigen remains unknown. V lost 6 bases and J lost 15, with 18 bases in between. The CDR3 spans 12 residues. CDR1 MDHEN and CDR2 SYDVKM come from the germline V gene. The data stem from a study of shared clonotypes between healthy human individuals. Turning to the study itself: There were three CD4 naive, three CD4 memory, two CD8 naive and one CD8 memory plates per donor. Study-level points and caveats: Compared with clonotypes that all four donors shared, non-shared clonotypes had lower generation probabilities.

Here immunoSEQ multiplex PCR was the method, and the copy in TCRdb shows in-frame clones only, minus some. The sample has around 1.9 million clones, 80% to 95% seen once. In the naive CD8 group, cells lacked CD45RO and were positively selected for CCR7, so terminally differentiated effector memory CD45RA+ cells were left out. Study donors comprised healthy, HIV-negative adults devoid of recent acute infection or vaccination. The study drew all its donors from Caucasian adults living in Nashville, Tennessee. Input material: naive CD8+ T cells from PBMCs. The origin of this receptor is a man aged 18 to 29 in good health. Some clones in this sample may be carry-over from other donors' samples. The V and J genes are TRBV28 and TRBJ2-1; D is perhaps TRBD1 or TRBD2 (5 bases each). CDR3 amino acids: CASRTGASGRFF. CDR3 in DNA: TGTGCCAGCAGAACCGGGGCCTCCGGGCGGTTCTTC. Supplemented by reference TRBV28 and TRBJ2-1, the full variable domain reads DVKVTQSSRYLVKRTGEKVFLECVQDMDHENMFWYRQDPGLGLRLIYFSYDVKMKEKGDIPEGYSVSREKKERFSLILESASTNQTSMYLCASRTGASGRFFGPGTRLTVL.